These 21 T cell receptor beta chains were sequenced from one sample in a study of blood T cell repertoires in COVID-19. The table came from immunoSEQ multiplex PCR; TCRdb's copy has only in-frame clones and leaves some out. The sample shows 70,000 to 80,000 clones, 80% to 90% of them seen only once. The specimen was peripheral blood. Receptors were obtained from a man at least 80 years old in a cohort sampled during active COVID-19.

The CDR3 loop reads CASSRRGRTKETQYF. The CDR3 DNA reads as TGTGCCAGCAGCCGGAGGGGGCGGACCAAAGAGACCCAGTACTTC. The chain is built from TRBV14 and TRBJ2-5; D may be TRBD1 (7 bases). Trimming left V 4 bases short and J 3 bases short, with 15 bases between. This CDR3 contains 15 residues. Germline-derived CDR1 and CDR2 are SGHDN and FVKESK.

This chain links TRBV2 with TRBJ2-3; possible D gene TRBD2, 6 bases. Germline loops: CDR1 SNHLY, CDR2 FYNNEI. The ends were cut back, 6 bases at V and 6 bases at J, with 16 bases in the middle. The CDR3 totals 14 residues. The chain's CDR3 is CASRGGLGDDTQYF. Here the CDR3 DNA reads TGTGCCAGCAGGGGGGGACTGGGGGATGATACGCAGTATTTT.

The chain links TRBV2 to TRBJ2-3; 9 bases line up with TRBD2. Looked up from germline, CDR1 is SNHLY and CDR2 is FYNNEI. Trimming took 4 bases from V and 2 from J; bases not matched to a gene: 4. The CDR3 has 15 residues. CDR3: CASSGLAGNTDTQYF. DNA of the CDR3: TGTGCCAGCAGTGGCCTAGCGGGGAACACAGATACGCAGTATTTT.

This chain uses TRBV9 with TRBJ2-1; the match to TRBD2 covers 9 bases. In germline, CDR1 is SGDLS, CDR2 YYNGEE. The CDR3 is made up of 15 amino acids. Trimming took 1 base from V and 4 from J; bases not matched to a gene: 3. The chain's CDR3 is CASSVTSGGYNEQFF. The CDR3 DNA reads TGTGCCAGCAGCGTAACAAGCGGGGGGTACAATGAGCAGTTCTTC.

The chain carries TRBV4-3 and TRBJ2-5; TRBD2 aligns across 7 bases. This CDR3 region has 16 residues. From germline, CDR1 is LGHNA and CDR2 YSLEER. V trimming: 1 base; J trimming: 2 bases; junction bases outside the gene matches: 7. The CDR3 is CASSQGLRGSQETQYF. CDR3 nucleotide sequence: TGCGCCAGCAGCCAAGGGTTGCGGGGGTCACAAGAGACCCAGTACTTC.

The chain links TRBV3-1 (or the pseudogene TRBV3-2) to TRBJ1-2; D unresolved. This CDR3 has 13 amino acids. CDR1 is LGHDT, CDR2 YNNKEL, per germline (reference sequence). Trimming removed 1 base from V and 8 bases from J, with 11 bases in between. The CDR3 loop is CASSQGGGGGYTF. The CDR3 nucleotides read TGTGCCAGCAGCCAAGGAGGAGGTGGCGGCTACACCTTC.

The CDR3 spells CASSIPRNEGAYGYTF. CDR3 sequence (DNA): TGTGCCAGTAGTATCCCCCGTAATGAGGGGGCCTATGGCTACACCTTC. The chain carries TRBV19 and TRBJ1-2, with 7 bases matching TRBD1. V lost 3 bases, J lost 4 bases, and 11 bases stayed unmatched. CDR3 length: 16 residues. In germline, CDR1 is LNHDA, CDR2 SQIVND (reference sequence). The complete variable domain, with remaining parts taken from reference TRBV19 and TRBJ1-2, reads DGGITQSPKYLFRKEGQNVTLSCEQNLNHDAMYWYRQDPGQGLRLIYYSQIVNDFQKGDIAEGYSVSREKKESFPLTVTSAQKNPTAFYLCASSIPRNEGAYGYTFGSGTRLTVV.

This chain links TRBV4-3 with TRBJ2-1; 9 bases are shared with TRBD2. Trimming at V came to 1 base and at J to 10 bases, leaving 11 bases not matched to a gene. Germline V CDR1 and CDR2: LGHNA, YSLEER. This CDR3 is 16 amino acids long. The CDR3 protein is CASSQAVGGGAQEQFF. The CDR3 DNA is TGCGCCAGCAGCCAAGCAGTAGGCGGGGGGGCCCAGGAGCAGTTCTTC.

CDR3 sequence (DNA): TGTGCCAGCAGCAAAGGGCAGGAGGAGTTCAATCAGCCCCAGCATTTT. It codes for CASSKGQEEFNQPQHF. This rearrangement joins TRBV21-1 to TRBJ1-5. TRBV21-1 is listed as a pseudogene. The CDR3 loop spans 16 amino acids.

This chain links TRBV3-1 (or the pseudogene TRBV3-2) with TRBJ2-3; 12 bases agree with TRBD2. J gave up 5 bases and V 0 bases, and 9 bases lay outside the gene matches. CDR1 and CDR2 (germline): LGHDT, YNNKEL (reference sequence). There are 18 residues in the CDR3. Here the CDR3 reads CASSQDLGTSGYRDTQYF. CDR3 nucleotide sequence: TGTGCCAGCAGCCAAGATTTGGGGACTAGCGGGTACCGAGATACGCAGTATTTT.

The chain has TRBV6-5 and TRBJ2-3; no reliable D call. The CDR3 loop spans 13 amino acids. From germline, CDR1 is MNHEY and CDR2 SVGAGI. Deletions cut 6 bases from V and 8 bases from J, with 15 bases between. CDR3 coding DNA: TGTGCCAGCAGGCCTTTCCAATCGGGTACGCAGTATTTT. Translated, it gives CASRPFQSGTQYF.

The CDR3 DNA reads TGTGCCAGCAGTCCGACAGGGGGGTTCGAAAAACTGTTTTTT. Translating it yields CASSPTGGFEKLFF. This chain connects TRBV6-5 to TRBJ1-4; 9 bases line up with TRBD1. The J segment lost 8 bases and the V segment lost 5 bases, leaving 6 bases of the junction unmatched. The CDR3 runs 14 residues. Germline-derived CDR1 and CDR2 are MNHEY and SVGAGI.

J is TRBJ2-7 and V is TRBV5-1, with 8 bases fitting TRBD1. The CDR3 loop spans 16 amino acids. Germline CDR1 SGHRS, CDR2 YFSETQ. Losses at the gene ends were 0 bases for V and 3 bases for J; bases not matched to a gene: 8. The CDR3 sequence: CASSLAPDREYYEQYF. CDR3 sequence (DNA): TGCGCCAGCAGCTTGGCCCCGGACAGGGAGTACTACGAGCAGTACTTC.

This chain joins TRBV2 and TRBJ2-5; 12 nucleotides agree with TRBD2. This CDR3 has 15 residues. Trimming took 7 bases from V and 9 from J; bases not matched to a gene: 12. Germline CDR1 and CDR2: SNHLY and FYNNEI. In nucleotides, the CDR3 is TGTGCCAGCAATCCGACTAGCGGGGGCGCCACGGCCCAGTACTTC. This translates into CASNPTSGGATAQYF.

CDR3 sequence: CASSQRAGGYHEQYV. In DNA form, the CDR3 reads TGTGCCAGCAGCCAACGAGCGGGGGGGTACCACGAGCAGTACGTC. The V and J genes are TRBV14 and TRBJ2-7, with 10 bases fitting TRBD2. The length of the CDR3 is 15 residues. Per germline, CDR1 SGHDN and CDR2 FVKESK. V shed 2 bases and J 5 bases; nucleotides not matched to a gene: 6.

The genes are TRBV24-1 and TRBJ1-1, with D tentatively TRBD1 (5 bases). The length of the CDR3 is 13 residues. CDR1 is KGHDR, CDR2 SFDVKD, per germline. Trimming stripped 2 bases from V and 10 bases from J, with 13 bases between. This CDR3 reads CATSDSGAFTAFF. Written as DNA, the CDR3 is TGTGCCACCAGTGATTCTGGGGCCTTTACAGCTTTCTTT.

The chain is built from TRBV19 and TRBJ2-7; 14 bases agree with TRBD2. The J segment lost 1 base and the V segment lost 6 bases, leaving 5 bases of the junction unmatched. CDR1 LNHDA and CDR2 SQIVND come from the germline V gene (reference sequence). The CDR3 sequence is 16 residues long. CDR3 loop: CASRYGTSGGSYEQYF. The CDR3, as DNA: TGTGCCAGTAGATACGGGACTAGCGGGGGATCCTACGAGCAGTACTTC.

The rearrangement joins TRBV19 to TRBJ2-7, with 12 bases matching TRBD2. Germline values: CDR1 LNHDA, CDR2 SQIVND (reference sequence). This CDR3 comprises 15 residues. V dropped 5 bases and J dropped 3; count of bases not matched to a gene: 5. The CDR3 DNA sequence: TGTGCCAGTAGTCATAGGACTAGCGGGAACTACGAGCAGTACTTC. Amino acids: CASSHRTSGNYEQYF.

The count of this clone is one. V usage is TRBV9 and J usage is TRBJ1-3; TRBD1 matches 7 bases. CDR3 size: 16 residues. After removal of 4 bases from V and 0 bases from J, the junction contained 7 bases not matched to a gene. The germline V gene encodes CDR1 SGDLS and CDR2 YYNGEE. Written as DNA, the CDR3 is TGTGCCAGCAGCATACGGACAGGCTCCTCTGGAAACACCATATATTTT. Protein sequence: CASSIRTGSSGNTIYF.

The chain joins TRBV29-1 to TRBJ1-1; 7 nucleotides match TRBD1. Germline-derived CDR1 and CDR2 are SQVTM and ANQGSEA. Unmatched junction bases numbered 4, after V lost 5 bases and J lost 4 bases. The CDR3 covers 12 residues. The CDR3 region has the DNA TGCAGCGTTCGTACAGGGGCCACTGAAGCTTTCTTT. It specifies CSVRTGATEAFF. Supplemented by reference TRBV29-1 and TRBJ1-1, the full variable domain reads SAVISQKPSRDICQRGTSLTIQCQVDSQVTMMFWYRQQPGQSLTLIATANQGSEATYESGFVIDKFPISRPNLTFSTLTVSNMSPEDSSIYLCSVRTGATEAFFGQGTRLTVV.

The chain carries TRBV19 and TRBJ2-4; D is uncertain. Trimming pared 3 bases from V and 0 bases from J, leaving 6 bases between. This CDR3 comprises 14 residues. CDR1 LNHDA and CDR2 SQIVND come from the germline V gene (reference sequence). The CDR3 reads CASSIRLAKNIQYF. The CDR3, as DNA: TGTGCCAGTAGTATTAGATTAGCCAAAAACATTCAGTACTTC.